This T cell receptor beta chain is from a study of cytomegalovirus exposure and HLA in healthy donors listed by TCRdb under 2017. Regarding the research as a whole: According to an earlier analysis of 587 of the donors, some 170 million T cells yielded over 90 million unique TCR beta sequences and around 280 Gb of sequence data. HLA typing covered class I and class II loci at four-digit resolution. Along with the roughly 670-subject first cohort, a separate validation cohort of about 110 different subjects was used. Because of strong linkage in the cohort, four or five DR-DQ haplotypes were treated as single units for association and clustering. Donor age, sex, ethnicity and CMV serostatus were compiled together with the repertoire data. About 300 gigabases of sequencing data and roughly 80 million unique TCR sequences made up an early release that covered around 640 HLA-typed donors. Across some 400 genotyped donors of the cohort, an average of about 250,000 unique TCR beta nucleotide sequences per donor were sequenced, and 15% to 20% of those sequences were non-productive. In the later analysis, no new phenotypic data were used to find candidate immune exposures; instead, reliance was placed on TCR beta sequences and their occurrence across donors. To study patterns of TCR occurrence, a later analysis re-analyzed previously published TCR beta repertoires from 666 donors and added high-resolution HLA genotyping. An earlier analysis of approximately 630 of the donors applied high-throughput TCR beta sequencing to assess whether each TCR beta V gene segment acted as functional or pseudogenic. The aim of the study was to test whether cataloging public T cell receptors could identify signatures of past pathogen exposure. Typing coverage varied by locus: roughly 620-640 donors for A, B, C, DRB1 and DQB1; approximately 500 for DQA1; more than 600 for DPA1; some 470 for DPB1. The study profiled the T cell repertoires of fewer than 850 subjects by immunosequencing and related them to cytomegalovirus serostatus. In a later genetic analysis, genome-wide SNP genotypes for about 55% of the roughly 700 donors were used, and that subset was treated as a discovery cohort. Of the 350 to 450 genotyped donors, 65% to 90% fell in the genetic ancestry cluster associated with self-reported Caucasian donors. Every discovery cohort repertoire had been produced on one sequencing platform. High-throughput TCR immunosequencing, statistical association of individual TCRs with disease status, and machine learning were combined to predict cytomegalovirus infection status. Overall results and qualifications from the work: The cohort was sequenced for TCR beta chains only, and without alpha or paired-chain data the features that could be detected were limited. Correlated functional status among segregating V segments might be attributable to linkage disequilibrium, but an unknown experimental factor could not be ruled out. The only immune exposure information available for the cohort was CMV serostatus. When HLA alleles, especially DR and DQ, strongly co-occurred, TCR associations were difficult to assign to individual alleles. Broadly in line with IMGT annotations, most TCR beta V segments showed up in productive rearrangements about 87% or about 30% of the time in an earlier analysis of approximately 640 of the donors. Sequencing depth was assumed to be roughly uniform across donors in the presence/absence analyses, though that assumption may not hold. Some IMGT-functional V segments, including TRBV6-2 and TRBV6-3, could not be distinguished by the 87-base-pair reads and were therefore excluded. The classifier was reported to diagnose cytomegalovirus status with high specificity and sensitivity in both the original cohort and the validation cohort. In a later analysis, HLA-associated TCR beta chains were found to be more clonally expanded and to have lower generation probabilities than equally common non-associated chains. Most TCR sequences were observed very rarely across donors, whereas some public TCRs were present in many individuals. A later analysis associated approximately 17,000 TCR beta sequences with specific HLA alleles at a false discovery rate of 0.05. A later genetic analysis reported fewer N-insertions in productive TCRs among donors in an Asian-associated ancestry cluster than the roughly 670-donor mean. The authors suggested that the approach could potentially be generalized to other disease states and immunological phenotypes. Approximately 16 rarely observed V segments, including chromosome 9 orphons, were excluded from the earlier analysis of 550 to 700 of the donors because counts were too low. A later genetic analysis associated a missense DCLRE1C variant with V-gene and J-gene trimming of TCR beta chains, and an independent cohort replicated the association. According to a later analysis, parvovirus B19, influenza, CMV and Epstein-Barr virus appeared linked to several top co-occurrence clusters. A further reported finding was that TCR beta sequences accurately predicted the HLA-A and HLA-B alleles for most subjects in the first cohort. A later analysis found that TCR association rates varied across HLA loci, with DRB1 alleles showing the most associated TCRs and HLA-C alleles the fewest. In vitro tests confirmed that a few of the cytomegalovirus-associated TCR beta chains recognize cytomegalovirus antigens. In a later analysis, most CMV-associated TCR beta chains were found to appear HLA-restricted, with HLA associations seemingly driven largely by CMV exposure. The study gave a list of more than 150 TCR beta chains associated with cytomegalovirus. A cluster of highly shared sequence variants was judged likely to represent a technical artifact of the sequencing pipeline. Because HLA typing was missing for some donors at each locus, association tests included only the typed subset.

This clone was counted a few times. No cognate antigen has been identified for it. No clone much larger than this one lies a single base away; base qualities are absent. Trimming costs V 3 bases and J 1 base, and their ends lie 7 bases apart. CDR1 MNHNS and CDR2 SASEGT are derived from the germline V gene. Reading from cysteine to phenylalanine, the CDR3 counts 14 amino acids. This entry keeps only the CDR3 DNA: 42 bases, framed from base 1. Libraries were constructed by the immunoSEQ multiplex PCR assay. A mixture of 60 forward primers for TCR Vbeta segments and 13 reverse primers for TCR Jbeta segments was used in the multiplex PCR. The CDR3 region of rearranged TCR beta genes was amplified from genomic DNA by a multiplex PCR assay. Amplified TCR beta libraries were sequenced as 87-base-pair reads on the Illumina HiSeq System. Concerning the study's data processing: A later analysis tallied about 77 million unique TCR beta chains across the 666 repertoires, and 10 million to 11 million of those chains were shared by two or more donors. A nearest-neighbor algorithm error-corrected the raw reads and collapsed the reads into unique sequences, merging closely related sequences to remove PCR and sequencing errors. V, D and J gene segments were assigned by aligning CDR3 sequences to IMGT reference sequences. For a sequence to be retained, a match of at least six nucleotides to both a V gene segment and a J gene segment was required. Rearrangements were called productive when the CDR3 lacked stop codons and stayed in frame with V and J; all others were non-productive. CDR3 was defined according to IMGT convention as the region running from the second conserved V-encoded cysteine to the conserved J-encoded phenylalanine. The earlier analysis of about 500 of the donors excluded sequences that lacked an unambiguous match to a single V gene segment. An earlier analysis of 587 of the donors called V segments functional above 56.7% productive rearrangements and segregating when the between-donor standard deviation exceeded 5%. To diagnose cytomegalovirus status from the catalog of TCR beta chain sequences, a statistical classification framework was built. A later analysis assigned V and J genes by comparing TCR nucleotide sequences with IMGT/GENE-DB human TR gene sequences. A later analysis assigned CDR3 sequences and most-parsimonious VDJ recombination scenarios with the TCRdist pipeline. In a later analysis, every TCR beta chain was defined by the combination of its CDR3 amino acid sequence and its V-gene family, and reads without a unique V-gene family were dropped. As a way to deal with suspected cross-contamination and a sequencing artifact, a later analysis dropped 500 to 700 nucleotide sequences that were highly shared and had low generation probability. For each public chain, a later analysis derived a clonal expansion index from normalized ranks of inferred template counts within each repertoire. In a later analysis, generation probabilities were computed with a VDJ recombination model fitted to out-of-frame rearrangements, and the resulting probabilities were checked against IGoR. A later analysis scored TCR-TCR, TCR-HLA and TCR-CMV co-occurrence with hypergeometric tests, applying a repertoire-size bias correction to TCR pairs. False discovery rates were estimated in a later analysis by permuting HLA or CMV assignments 20 times. A later analysis grouped co-occurring TCRs with DBSCAN, adding TCRdist sequence similarity when clustering within HLA-allele-positive subsets. Co-occurrence clustering excluded repertoires with fewer than 30,000 or more than 120,000 public chains, plus five with anomalous nucleotide sharing. This is the immuneACCESS table as TCRdb keeps it, with only in-frame sequences that have V and J called. A part of the clones is gone; compared with another copy, unresolved V genes explain less than half, and the rest is unexplained. The V and J calls and clone size are taken from that table; D and trimming were inferred from the DNA. The sample contains around 300,000 clones, more than 55% of them found a single time. 2% to 2.5% of the sample rests with the top ten.

In total, fewer than 750 healthy bone marrow donors made up the cohort. All cohort members were sampled while nominally healthy, although unrecorded immune exposures were likely present. The donor was CMV seronegative and was included in the group of a few hundred seronegative cohort members. Each donor provided a peripheral blood sample, and peripheral blood mononuclear cells were used for TCR beta sequencing. Genomic DNA was extracted from the blood cell samples with the Qiagen DNeasy Blood Extraction Kit. This chain joins TRBV6-1 to TRBJ2-4, with the D gene not confidently named. The origin of this receptor is a female donor in good health and CMV-seronegative. The sample taken for sequencing was PBMCs. The CDR3 region reads CASSDGWAKNIQYF. The sequenced DNA: TGTGCCAGCAGTGATGGCTGGGCCAAAAACATTCAGTACTTC.